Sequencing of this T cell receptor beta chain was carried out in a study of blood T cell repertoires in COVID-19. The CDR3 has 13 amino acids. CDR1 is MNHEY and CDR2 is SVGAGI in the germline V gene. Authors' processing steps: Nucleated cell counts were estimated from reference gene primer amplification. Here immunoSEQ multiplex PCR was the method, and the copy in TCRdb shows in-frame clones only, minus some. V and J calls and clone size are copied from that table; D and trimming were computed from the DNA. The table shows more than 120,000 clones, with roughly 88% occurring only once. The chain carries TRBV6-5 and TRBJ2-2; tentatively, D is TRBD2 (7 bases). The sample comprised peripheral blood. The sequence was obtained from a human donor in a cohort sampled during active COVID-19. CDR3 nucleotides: TGTGCTAGGGGGGGGGCGGAAACCGGGGAGCTGTTTTTT. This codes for CARGGAETGELFF.